What follows is one T cell receptor beta chain and its context. Its specificity is unknown. The data derive from a study of cytomegalovirus exposure and HLA in healthy donors. The overall study: Genotyping of more than 300 donors showed that roughly 80% belonged to the Caucasian-associated ancestry cluster.

Study-wide results and caveats: Common viral pathogens (according to a later analysis) appeared linked to several of the most significant clusters. The majority of CMV-associated TCR beta chains were reported as apparently HLA-restricted in a later analysis.

The CDR3 has 14 residues. V lost 4 bases, J lost 6 bases, and 6 bases stayed unmatched. Germline V gene data show CDR1 as SGHDT and CDR2 as YYEEEE. The primer mix had 60 Vbeta and 13 Jbeta primers. Produced via immunoSEQ multiplex PCR; TCRdb's table is partial and in-frame only. Of some 160,000 clones in the sample, under 85% were seen once. The clonotype originates from a woman in her twenties or thirties in good health and CMV-seronegative. Sequenced: PBMCs. The chain combines TRBV5-6 with TRBJ1-5; TRBD1 agrees at 8 bases. Written as DNA, the CDR3 is TGTGCCAGCAGCACCGGGACAGGAGTTCAGCCCCAGCATTTT. This gives the protein CASSTGTGVQPQHF.